The clone carrying this T cell receptor (beta chain) was counted many times. Its antigen remains unknown. Germline CDR1 MRHNA, CDR2 SNTAGT. V was clipped by 5 bases and J by 8 bases; unmatched bases: 7. This CDR3 is 15 amino acids long. These data come from a study of cytomegalovirus exposure and HLA in healthy donors. The donors were in the approximately 130-subject validation cohort, distinct from the approximately 700-subject first cohort. The study, taken as a whole, reports: Reported performance of the classifier showed diagnosis of cytomegalovirus status with high specificity and sensitivity. Cytomegalovirus-associated TCR beta chains were listed, numbering approximately 150. Usually a TCR sequence was rare, but some public TCRs were found in many donors.

The repertoire was sequenced with immunoSEQ multiplex PCR; TCRdb's copy has only in-frame clones and lacks some. The table lists 100,000 to 120,000 clones, around 85% of them singletons. The chain combines TRBV6-4 with TRBJ2-1, with 12 bases matching TRBD2. The sequenced sample was PBMCs. This receptor was obtained from a woman younger than 30 in good health and CMV-seronegative. DNA for the CDR3: TGTGCCAGCAGTTCTAAACTAGCGGGGGGCCATGAGCAGTTCTTC. Residues: CASSSKLAGGHEQFF.